The 11 T cell receptor beta chains below all came from one sample that was sequenced in a study of OX40 agonist ivuxolimab in advanced cancers. The method was immunoSEQ multiplex PCR; TCRdb's version includes in-frame clones alone and lacks a portion of them. The top ten clones hold around 20% of a sample with about 25,000 clones, about 80% of them seen once. Sequenced here: CD4+ or CD8+ T cells sorted from blood, sampled in a trial of the OX40 agonist ivuxolimab. These receptors were taken from an adult with an advanced solid tumor such as melanoma, head and neck, liver or kidney cancer.

The chain links TRBV2 to TRBJ2-5; perhaps D is TRBD1 or TRBD2 (5 bases each). Trimming cost V 4 bases and J 0 bases, with 15 bases left between them. Looked up from germline, CDR1 is SNHLY and CDR2 is FYNNEI. This CDR3 is 16 amino acids long. The DNA for the CDR3 is TGTGCCAGCAGTGTGATGGGGGTTTTAAACCAAGAGACCCAGTACTTC. Translating it yields CASSVMGVLNQETQYF. The complete variable domain, with remaining parts taken from reference TRBV2 and TRBJ2-5, reads EPEVTQTPSHQVTQMGQEVILRCVPISNHLYFYWYRQILGQKVEFLVSFYNNEISEKSEIFDDQFSVERPDGSNFTLKIRSTKLEDSAMYFCASSVMGVLNQETQYFGPGTRLLVL.

Note on this clone: An end of the junction does not agree with germline; a read error may underlie this. The V gene is TRBV3-1 (or the pseudogene TRBV3-2), the J gene TRBJ1-2; D not certain. This CDR3 contains 8 residues. Per the germline V gene, CDR1 is LGHDT and CDR2 is YNNKEL (reference sequence). The CDR3 DNA reads TGTGCCAGCGTGAGCCCTTTCTTC. Its translation is CASVSPFF.

The genes are TRBV6-1 and TRBJ2-7, with D possibly being TRBD2 (7 bases). Per germline, CDR1 MNHNS and CDR2 SASEGT. CDR3 size: 15 residues. V dropped 8 bases and J dropped 3 bases, with 20 bases sitting between them. CDR3 loop: CASAGGGADFYEQYF. The CDR3 region has the DNA TGTGCCAGCGCGGGTGGGGGGGCCGATTTCTACGAGCAGTACTTC.

The J gene is TRBJ2-7, the V gene TRBV27; TRBD2 agrees at 8 bases. The length of the CDR3 is 14 residues. CDR1 is MNHEY, CDR2 SMNVEV, per germline (reference sequence). The ends lost 5 bases at V and 0 bases at J; junction bases unmatched: 3. The CDR3 region has the DNA TGTGCCAGCAGTCCAGGACTAGCCTCCTACGAGCAGTACTTC. Protein product: CASSPGLASYEQYF.

The CDR3 loop reads CASSLEPGLAVYNEQFF. In nucleotides, the CDR3 is TGTGCCAGCAGCTTAGAACCGGGACTAGCGGTCTACAATGAGCAGTTCTTC. V usage is TRBV11-2 and J usage is TRBJ2-1, with 11 nucleotides matching TRBD2. J lost 3 bases, V lost 0 bases, and 4 bases had no gene match. The CDR3 is made up of 17 amino acids. Germline V gene data show CDR1 as SGHAT and CDR2 as FQNNGV. The full variable domain, rest sourced from reference TRBV11-2 and TRBJ2-1, is EAGVAQSPRYKIIEKRQSVAFWCNPISGHATLYWYQQILGQGPKLLIQFQNNGVVDDSQLPKDRFSAERLKGVDSTLKIQPAKLEDSAVYLCASSLEPGLAVYNEQFFGPGTRLTVL.

The CDR3 DNA reads TGTGCCACCAACTCCGGGACAGGGTTTTTGAACACTGAAGCTTTCTTT. It is translated as CATNSGTGFLNTEAFF. The rearrangement joins TRBV28 to TRBJ1-1, with 9 bases aligning to TRBD1. The CDR3 runs 16 residues. V lost 10 bases to trimming and J lost 0 bases; unmatched junction nucleotides: 12. Germline V gene sequence: CDR1 MDHEN, CDR2 SYDVKM.

The chain couples TRBV28 to TRBJ1-5, with D unresolved. The V end was cut by 8 bases, the J end by 6 bases, with 20 bases between. The CDR3 length is 15 residues. Germline CDR1 is MDHEN and CDR2 is SYDVKM. The CDR3 here is CASLSSAGVIQPQHF. The CDR3 DNA sequence: TGTGCCAGCCTTTCGTCTGCTGGGGTGATTCAGCCCCAGCATTTT. The whole variable domain, remainder taken from reference TRBV28 and TRBJ1-5, is DVKVTQSSRYLVKRTGEKVFLECVQDMDHENMFWYRQDPGLGLRLIYFSYDVKMKEKGDIPEGYSVSREKKERFSLILESASTNQTSMYLCASLSSAGVIQPQHFGDGTRLSIL.

This chain connects TRBV9 to TRBJ1-1; D is unresolved. Trimming cost V 4 bases and J 0 bases, with 13 bases left between them. Looked up from germline, CDR1 is SGDLS and CDR2 is YYNGEE. This CDR3 has 15 amino acids. The CDR3 spells CASSPLGQMNTEAFF. The CDR3 nucleotides are TGTGCCAGCAGCCCTCTAGGGCAGATGAACACTGAAGCTTTCTTT.

The chain couples TRBV7-2 to TRBJ2-1; D is unresolved. CDR3 length: 14 amino acids. Germline-derived CDR1 and CDR2 are SGHTA and FQGNSA. Trimming took 1 base from V and 5 from J, leaving 9 bases between them. In DNA, the CDR3 is TGTGCCAGCAGCTTAGAAGACGGAGACAATGAGCAGTTCTTC. Amino acid sequence: CASSLEDGDNEQFF.

V and J are TRBV6-5 and TRBJ2-5, with D possibly TRBD1 on 5 matching bases. V lost 4 bases, J lost 0 bases, and 6 bases lay in between. CDR3 size: 13 residues. Germline CDR1 and CDR2: MNHEY and SVGAGI. Written as DNA, the CDR3 is TGTGCCAGCAGTTCAGGGTACCAAGAGACCCAGTACTTC. Encoded protein: CASSSGYQETQYF.

Comment on this clone: A much larger clone lies a single base off, so this may be a read error. This sample includes further DNA sequences coding for the same CDR3. The V gene is TRBV7-7, the J gene TRBJ2-2; either TRBD1 or TRBD2 may supply D (5 bases each). Per germline, CDR1 SSHAT and CDR2 FNYEAQ (reference sequence). The CDR3 is 17 residues long. Written as DNA, the CDR3 is TGTGCCAGCAGCTTAAATCTCGGCAGGGCGGGTGCCGGGGAACTGTTTTTT. This translates into CASSLNLGRAGAGELFF.